This TCR beta chain originates from a study of monozygotic twins with cystic fibrosis. Study background: Library input was about 3 micrograms of fragmented DNA, with 15 PCR cycles.

This CDR3 spans 16 amino acids. Trimming removed 2 bases from V and 4 bases from J; junction bases left unmatched: 7. CDR1 is MGHRA and CDR2 is YSYEKL in the germline V gene. Libraries were prepared by immunoSEQ multiplex PCR; TCRdb keeps only in-frame clonotypes and omits some of them. This table holds around 14,000 clones, roughly 84% found once. This chain connects TRBV4-1 to TRBJ2-3, with 9 bases identical to TRBD2. What was sequenced was blood. This TCR was recovered from a boy between 5 and 17 years old with cystic fibrosis. The CDR3 loop is CASSQTRGGLPDTQYF. The CDR3 nucleotides are TGCGCCAGCAGCCAAACGCGGGGGGGCCTGCCAGATACGCAGTATTTT.